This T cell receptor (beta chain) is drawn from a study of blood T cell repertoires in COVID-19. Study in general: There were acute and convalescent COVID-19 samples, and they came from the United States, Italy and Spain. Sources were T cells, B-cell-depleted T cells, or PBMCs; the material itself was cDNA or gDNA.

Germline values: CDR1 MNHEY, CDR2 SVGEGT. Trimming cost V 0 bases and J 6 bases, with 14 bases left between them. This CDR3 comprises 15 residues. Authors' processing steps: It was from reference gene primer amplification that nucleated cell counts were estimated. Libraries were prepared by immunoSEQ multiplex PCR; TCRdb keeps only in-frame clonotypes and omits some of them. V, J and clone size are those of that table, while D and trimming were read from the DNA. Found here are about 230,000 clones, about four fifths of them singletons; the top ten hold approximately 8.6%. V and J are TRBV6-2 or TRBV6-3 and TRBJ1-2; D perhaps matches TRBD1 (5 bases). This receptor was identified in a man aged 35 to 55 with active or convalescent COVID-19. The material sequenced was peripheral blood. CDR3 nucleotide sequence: TGTGCCAGCAGTTACTCGGGCAGGGTATCACATGGCTACACCTTC. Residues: CASSYSGRVSHGYTF.